A single sample is the source of the 3 T cell receptor beta chains below, sequenced in a study of blood T cell repertoires in COVID-19. Clones were read by immunoSEQ multiplex PCR, and TCRdb kept only the in-frame ones, dropping some. The sample carries under 150,000 clones, roughly 79% recorded once. The sample comprised peripheral blood. These TCRs come from a human donor with acute or convalescent COVID-19. The donor label of this sample is uncertain.

This clone has only one observation. V and J are TRBV6-5 and TRBJ1-5, with no clear D. V gave up 4 bases and J gave up 4 bases, with 11 bases separating them. Germline values: CDR1 MNHEY, CDR2 SVGAGI. The CDR3 runs 14 residues. CDR3 residues: CASSSTTPNQPQHF. DNA of the CDR3: TGTGCCAGCAGTTCCACGACTCCGAATCAGCCCCAGCATTTT.

In DNA, the CDR3 is TGTGCCAGCAGCGATTACTTGACCTACGAGCAGTACTTC. Its translation: CASSDYLTYEQYF. The J gene is TRBJ2-7, the V gene TRBV6-5; D unclear. Germline CDR1 reads MNHEY; CDR2 reads SVGAGI. Trimming cost V 6 bases and J 2 bases, with 11 bases left between them. The CDR3 covers 13 residues.

In its sample, this clone was seen a few times. The chain couples TRBV5-1 to TRBJ2-5; tentatively, D is TRBD2 (6 bases). The CDR3 is 16 amino acids. Germline lookup yields CDR1 SGHRS and CDR2 YFSETQ. V was cut by 0 bases and J by 0 bases, with 12 bases left in between. Here the CDR3 reads CASSLATSSYQETQYF. The CDR3, as DNA: TGCGCCAGCAGCTTGGCTACTAGCTCTTACCAAGAGACCCAGTACTTC.